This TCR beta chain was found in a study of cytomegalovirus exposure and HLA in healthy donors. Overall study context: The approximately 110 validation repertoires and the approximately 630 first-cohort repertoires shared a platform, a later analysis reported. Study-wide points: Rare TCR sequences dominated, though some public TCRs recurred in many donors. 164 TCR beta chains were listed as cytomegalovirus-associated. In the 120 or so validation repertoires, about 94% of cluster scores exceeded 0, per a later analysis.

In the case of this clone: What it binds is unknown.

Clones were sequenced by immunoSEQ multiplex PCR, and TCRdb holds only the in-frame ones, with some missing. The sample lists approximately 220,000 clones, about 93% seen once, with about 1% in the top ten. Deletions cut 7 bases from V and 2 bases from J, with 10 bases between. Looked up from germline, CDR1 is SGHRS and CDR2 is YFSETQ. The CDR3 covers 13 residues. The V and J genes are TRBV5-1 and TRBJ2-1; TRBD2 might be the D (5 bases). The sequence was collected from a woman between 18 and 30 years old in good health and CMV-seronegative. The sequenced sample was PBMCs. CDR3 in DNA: TGCGCCAGCGGTGAGGGAGCCTACAATGAGCAGTTCTTC. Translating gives CASGEGAYNEQFF. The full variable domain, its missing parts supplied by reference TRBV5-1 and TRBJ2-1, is KAGVTQTPRYLIKTRGQQVTLSCSPISGHRSVSWYQQTPGQGLQFLFEYFSETQRNKGNFPGRFSGRQFSNSRSEMNVSTLELGDSALYLCASGEGAYNEQFFGPGTRLTVL.